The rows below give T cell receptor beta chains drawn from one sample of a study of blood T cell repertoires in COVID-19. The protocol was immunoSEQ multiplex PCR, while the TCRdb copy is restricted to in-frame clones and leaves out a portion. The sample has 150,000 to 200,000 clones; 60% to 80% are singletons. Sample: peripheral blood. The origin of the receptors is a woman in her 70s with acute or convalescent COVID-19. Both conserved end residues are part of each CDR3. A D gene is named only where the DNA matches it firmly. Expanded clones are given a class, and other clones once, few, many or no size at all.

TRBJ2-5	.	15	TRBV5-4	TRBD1	TGTGCCAGCAGCTTGGCCAAACAGGGGAAAGAGACCCAGTACTTC	CASSLAKQGKETQYF
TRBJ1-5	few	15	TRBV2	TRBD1	TGTGCCAGCAGGCGAATGACAGGGGAGAATCAGCCCCAGCATTTT	CASRRMTGENQPQHF
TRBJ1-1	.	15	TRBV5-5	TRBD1	TGTGCCAGCAGAGCCGGGACAGGGGCTACTACTGAAGCTTTCTTT	CASRAGTGATTEAFF
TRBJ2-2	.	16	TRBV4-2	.	TGTGCCAGCAGCCAAGGGGTGACGGCCGGGAACGGGGAGCTGTTTTTT	CASSQGVTAGNGELFF
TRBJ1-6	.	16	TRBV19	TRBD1	TGTGCCAGTAGTCCCCGACAGGGGGTGGGCAATTCACCCCTCCACTTT	CASSPRQGVGNSPLHF
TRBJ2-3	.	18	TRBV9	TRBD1	TGTGCCAGCAGCAAACCTCCGGGACAGGGGGGACTCTCAGATACGCAGTATTTT	CASSKPPGQGGLSDTQYF
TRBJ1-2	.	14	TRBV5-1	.	TGCGCCAGCAGCTTGGATATTTGGGCAGGGCTGTACACCTTC	CASSLDIWAGLYTF
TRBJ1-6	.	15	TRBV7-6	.	TGTGCCAGCAGCTTAGACGCAGGAAATAATTCACCCCTCCACTTT	CASSLDAGNNSPLHF
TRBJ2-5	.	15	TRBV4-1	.	TGCGCCAGCAGCCAAGTTTACGGGATTAGTGAGACCCAGTACTTC	CASSQVYGISETQYF
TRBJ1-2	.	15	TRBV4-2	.	TGTGCCAGCAGCCAAGATCAGCAGGGAAGTCGGGGCTACACCTTC	CASSQDQQGSRGYTF
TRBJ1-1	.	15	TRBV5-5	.	TGTGCCAGCAGACCCGGACAGATACTGAACACTGAAGCTTTCTTT	CASRPGQILNTEAFF
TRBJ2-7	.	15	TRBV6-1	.	TGTGCCAGCAGTGAAGCTGACTACCTCTCCTACGAGCAGTACTTC	CASSEADYLSYEQYF
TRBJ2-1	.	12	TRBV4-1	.	TGCGCCAGCAGCACGCGGCCGGGAGAGCAGTTCTTC	CASSTRPGEQFF
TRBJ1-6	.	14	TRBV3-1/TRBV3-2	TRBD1	TGTGCCAGCAGCCAGGGGACAGAGAATTCACCCCTCCACTTT	CASSQGTENSPLHF
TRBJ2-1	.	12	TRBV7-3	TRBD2	TGTGCCAGCAGCTCGGGCGGGGGTGAGCAGTTCTTC	CASSSGGGEQFF
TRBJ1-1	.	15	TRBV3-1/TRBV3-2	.	TGTGCCAGCAGCCTATCAGGTGACCAGAACACTGAAGCTTTCTTT	CASSLSGDQNTEAFF
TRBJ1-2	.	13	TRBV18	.	TGTGCCAGCTCAGATCAGAGGAACTATGGCTACACCTTC	CASSDQRNYGYTF
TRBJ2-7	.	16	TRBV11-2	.	TGTGCCAGCAGCTTCACCGGCGGCAGGGGGAGGAACGAGCAGTACTTC	CASSFTGGRGRNEQYF